A selection of T cell receptor beta chains follows, all from one sample in a study of cytomegalovirus exposure and HLA in healthy donors. TCRdb's table, derived via immunoSEQ multiplex PCR, lists solely in-frame clones and lacks some. The table includes tens of thousands of clones, roughly 83% detected once. Input material: PBMCs. Receptor source: a woman aged 50 to 60 in good health and CMV-seronegative. Both conserved end residues are part of each CDR3. The order of the fields is D gene, J gene, V gene, CDR3 protein. A D gene is named only where the DNA matches it firmly.

D: TRBD1
J: TRBJ2-7
V: TRBV6-5
CDR3: CASSYSSTGAYEQYF

D: .
J: TRBJ1-4
V: TRBV11-1
CDR3: CASSIGQREKLFF

D: TRBD1
J: TRBJ2-2
V: TRBV7-9
CDR3: CASSQQGSNTGELFF

D: .
J: TRBJ2-2
V: TRBV5-6
CDR3: CASSLLDPGELFF

D: TRBD2
J: TRBJ2-2
V: TRBV29-1
CDR3: CSVTAGEVGELFF

D: TRBD1
J: TRBJ1-1
V: TRBV29-1
CDR3: CSVGDRGNDAFF

D: TRBD1
J: TRBJ1-2
V: TRBV27
CDR3: CASRRDRAPNYGYTF

D: .
J: TRBJ2-5
V: TRBV7-8
CDR3: CASSLASQETQYF

D: TRBD1
J: TRBJ1-2
V: TRBV4-1
CDR3: CASSNRDRGSGYTF

D: TRBD1
J: TRBJ2-7
V: TRBV9
CDR3: CASSVAGTGAYEQYF

D: .
J: TRBJ1-1
V: TRBV7-2
CDR3: CASSLSNQGNTEAFF

D: .
J: TRBJ2-7
V: TRBV7-6
CDR3: CASSLGTSSYEQYF

D: .
J: TRBJ2-5
V: TRBV7-9
CDR3: CASSSRGSTETQYF

D: .
J: TRBJ1-2
V: TRBV29-1
CDR3: CSAGDEAYGYTF

D: .
J: TRBJ1-3
V: TRBV5-4
CDR3: CASSLDVGPGNTIYF

D: TRBD1
J: TRBJ2-5
V: TRBV7-6
CDR3: CASSAKDRGGTQYF

D: .
J: TRBJ2-3
V: TRBV9
CDR3: CASRRGAGTDTQYF

D: .
J: TRBJ1-1
V: TRBV29-1
CDR3: CSARTVNTEAFF

D: .
J: TRBJ2-3
V: TRBV5-4
CDR3: CASSPAGSDTQYF

D: .
J: TRBJ2-4
V: TRBV2
CDR3: CASNSRDSKEHLAKNIQYF

D: TRBD2
J: TRBJ2-3
V: TRBV29-1
CDR3: CSVVGLSGSKTDTQYF

D: TRBD1
J: TRBJ1-1
V: TRBV6-5
CDR3: CASRIQGKRTEAFF

D: .
J: TRBJ2-3
V: TRBV6-6
CDR3: CASSHLLADTQYF

D: .
J: TRBJ1-1
V: TRBV6-1
CDR3: CASSLEWVPNTEAFF

D: .
J: TRBJ1-2
V: TRBV2
CDR3: CATETMTDGYTF

D: TRBD1
J: TRBJ1-2
V: TRBV6-5
CDR3: CASSLTGTGSVVGYTF

D: .
J: TRBJ1-4
V: TRBV6-5
CDR3: CASRQGSSPNEKLFF

D: .
J: TRBJ2-1
V: TRBV28
CDR3: CASSLRQRKEQFF

D: .
J: TRBJ1-1
V: TRBV6-5
CDR3: CASSYADMNTEAFF

D: TRBD1
J: TRBJ2-7
V: TRBV7-8
CDR3: CASSPPGQGAEEQYF

D: TRBD1
J: TRBJ1-1
V: TRBV4-3
CDR3: CASSQEIRGRTAEAFF

D: TRBD1
J: TRBJ1-3
V: TRBV2
CDR3: CASRGQLSGNTIYF

D: .
J: TRBJ1-2
V: TRBV7-2
CDR3: CASSLAGASYGYTF

D: .
J: TRBJ2-2
V: TRBV6-5
CDR3: CASKRSSAGELFF

D: .
J: TRBJ2-2
V: TRBV4-3
CDR3: CASSQAGVTGELFF

D: TRBD1
J: TRBJ1-3
V: TRBV5-6
CDR3: CASTDDRAGNTIYF

D: .
J: TRBJ1-2
V: TRBV27
CDR3: CASRLGPGHNGYTF

D: .
J: TRBJ1-1
V: TRBV6-1
CDR3: CASRETGNTEAFF

D: TRBD2
J: TRBJ2-1
V: TRBV6-4
CDR3: CASSLLAGGNYNEQFF

D: TRBD1
J: TRBJ2-5
V: TRBV6-6
CDR3: CASDGQGAGEQYF

D: TRBD2
J: TRBJ2-3
V: TRBV28
CDR3: CASSISGRGTDTQYF

D: .
J: TRBJ2-2
V: TRBV19
CDR3: CASRWGGTGELFF

D: TRBD1
J: TRBJ2-1
V: TRBV7-8
CDR3: CASSGTAPYNEQFF

D: TRBD1
J: TRBJ1-2
V: TRBV2
CDR3: CASSEDARGFYGYTF